The rows below give T cell receptor beta chains drawn from one sample of a study of blood T cell repertoires in COVID-19. The data were produced by immunoSEQ multiplex PCR, yet TCRdb's version contains in-frame clones alone and is incomplete. The sample has fewer than 300,000 clones, roughly 85% seen once. The sequencing input was peripheral blood. These TCRs come from a man in his fifties with active or convalescent COVID-19. CDR3s include the opening cysteine and the closing phenylalanine or tryptophan. Fields, in order: CDR3 length, D gene, V gene, clone size, J gene, CDR3 protein, CDR3 DNA. The D gene is left open where the match is weak. A clone size is listed for some rows: how often the clone was seen (once, few, many), or a class if it is expanded.

12	.	TRBV19	.	TRBJ1-1	CASSIRGTEAFF	TGTGCCAGTAGTATACGCGGGACTGAAGCTTTCTTT
13	.	TRBV30	.	TRBJ1-2	CAWSDRAGRGYTF	TGTGCCTGGAGTGACAGGGCCGGACGTGGCTACACCTTC
14	.	TRBV27	.	TRBJ2-1	CASSSWQGGNEQFF	TGTGCCAGCAGTTCTTGGCAGGGGGGCAATGAGCAGTTCTTC
15	TRBD1	TRBV11-2	.	TRBJ1-2	CASSNIRRDSYGYTF	TGTGCCAGCAGCAACATTCGGAGGGACAGCTATGGCTACACCTTC
14	TRBD1	TRBV5-6	.	TRBJ1-1	CASSLTGEGTEAFF	TGTGCCAGCAGCTTGACAGGGGAAGGCACTGAAGCTTTCTTT
15	TRBD1	TRBV30	.	TRBJ1-5	CAWSVDRGSNQPQHF	TGTGCCTGGAGCGTTGACAGGGGTAGCAATCAGCCCCAGCATTTT
15	TRBD2	TRBV9	.	TRBJ2-1	CASSATWEREPEQFF	TGTGCCAGCAGCGCAACATGGGAGCGGGAGCCTGAGCAGTTCTTC
14	TRBD1	TRBV19	.	TRBJ2-3	CASAQRGRTDTQYF	TGTGCCAGTGCCCAGAGGGGGCGGACAGATACGCAGTATTTT
14	.	TRBV30	.	TRBJ1-1	CAWSVNRVGTEAFF	TGTGCCTGGAGTGTAAACAGGGTGGGTACTGAAGCTTTCTTT
16	TRBD1	TRBV2	.	TRBJ2-2	CASSAQGARSAGELFF	TGTGCCAGCAGTGCCCAGGGGGCACGGTCCGCCGGGGAGCTGTTTTTT
13	.	TRBV7-6	.	TRBJ1-1	CASSSRTLAEAFF	TGTGCCAGCAGCTCTCGTACATTGGCTGAAGCTTTCTTT
14	TRBD2	TRBV5-5	.	TRBJ2-2	CASSAGGPVGELFF	TGTGCCAGCAGCGCGGGAGGCCCCGTCGGGGAGCTGTTTTTT
16	.	TRBV30	.	TRBJ2-7	CAWSPTWAIRPYEQYF	TGTGCCTGGAGTCCTACATGGGCCATCCGCCCCTACGAGCAGTACTTC
13	.	TRBV7-3	.	TRBJ2-1	CASSFSQNNEQFF	TGTGCCAGCAGCTTTTCCCAGAACAATGAGCAGTTCTTC
12	.	TRBV19	.	TRBJ1-3	CASSIGFAGANF	TGTGCCAGTAGTATCGGTTTCGCAGGCGCGAATTTT
13	.	TRBV29-1	once	TRBJ2-5	CSVVQGWQETQYF	TGCAGCGTTGTACAGGGTTGGCAAGAGACCCAGTACTTC
17	TRBD2	TRBV19	.	TRBJ2-1	CASSIGRAGVESNEQFF	TGTGCCAGTAGTATAGGCAGGGCGGGAGTAGAATCCAATGAGCAGTTCTTC
16	TRBD2	TRBV2	.	TRBJ2-7	CASSTSGRARTYEQYF	TGTGCCAGCAGTACTAGCGGGAGGGCCAGGACCTACGAGCAGTACTTC
14	.	TRBV30	.	TRBJ1-1	CAWSVGGANTEAFF	TGTGCCTGGAGTGTGGGGGGGGCGAACACTGAAGCTTTCTTT
16	.	TRBV5-6	.	TRBJ1-6	CASSLGGVSYNSPLHF	TGTGCCAGCAGCTTGGGGGGAGTCTCCTATAATTCACCCCTCCACTTT
14	TRBD1	TRBV6-5	.	TRBJ2-7	CASRNRGSSYEQYF	TGTGCCAGCAGGAACAGGGGCAGCTCCTACGAGCAGTACTTC
12	.	TRBV14	once	TRBJ2-5	CASSQDPRTQYF	TGTGCCAGCAGCCAAGATCCCAGGACCCAGTACTTC
15	.	TRBV7-2	.	TRBJ2-3	CASRTIGGKTDTQYF	TGTGCCAGCAGGACTATTGGCGGGAAGACAGATACGCAGTATTTT
14	.	TRBV28	.	TRBJ1-5	CASSLLQNNQPQHF	TGTGCCAGCAGTTTATTGCAGAACAATCAGCCCCAGCATTTT
15	.	TRBV7-2	.	TRBJ1-6	CASTPRQGSNSPLHF	TGTGCCAGCACCCCACGGCAGGGGTCAAATTCACCCCTCCACTTT
14	TRBD2	TRBV2	few	TRBJ2-2	CASIGAGVTGELFF	TGTGCCAGCATAGGAGCGGGAGTGACCGGGGAGCTGTTTTTT
15	.	TRBV5-1	.	TRBJ2-7	CASSLSPGPTYEQYF	TGCGCCAGCAGCTTGTCTCCAGGCCCCACCTACGAGCAGTACTTC
14	.	TRBV19	many	TRBJ1-5	CASSITGENQPQHF	TGTGCCAGTAGTATAACCGGGGAAAATCAGCCCCAGCATTTT
17	.	TRBV7-8	.	TRBJ1-6	CASPKAGQSSYNSPLHF	TGTGCCAGCCCCAAAGCGGGGCAGAGCTCCTATAATTCACCCCTCCACTTT
15	TRBD1	TRBV18	few	TRBJ2-7	CASSPPTGGAREQYF	TGTGCCAGCTCACCTCCGACAGGGGGGGCCCGGGAGCAGTACTTC
13	.	TRBV5-4	.	TRBJ1-3	CASSLEGGDTIYF	TGTGCCAGCAGCTTGGAAGGGGGTGACACCATATATTTT
16	.	TRBV6-2/TRBV6-3	.	TRBJ2-1	CASSPGGALSYNEQFF	TGTGCCAGCAGCCCCGGGGGAGCCCTTTCCTACAATGAGCAGTTCTTC
14	TRBD1	TRBV19	.	TRBJ2-2	CASSMGQETGELFF	TGTGCCAGTAGTATGGGACAGGAGACCGGGGAGCTGTTTTTT
17	.	TRBV28	.	TRBJ2-7	CASSLLPGQGGSYEQYF	TGTGCCAGCAGTTTATTACCCGGGCAGGGGGGCTCCTACGAGCAGTACTTC
14	.	TRBV4-1	.	TRBJ2-1	CASSQVGREQSKFF	TGCGCCAGCAGCCAAGTCGGTCGGGAGCAGTCGAAGTTCTTC
16	TRBD1	TRBV2	.	TRBJ2-6	CASSGTGASGANVLTF	TGTGCCAGCAGTGGGACAGGGGCTTCTGGGGCCAACGTCCTGACTTTC
13	TRBD1	TRBV5-4	.	TRBJ2-5	CASSEGQGETQYF	TGTGCCAGCAGCGAAGGACAGGGTGAGACCCAGTACTTC
14	.	TRBV3-1/TRBV3-2	.	TRBJ1-2	CASSQDVGVGGYTF	TGTGCCAGCAGCCAAGATGTCGGGGTCGGAGGCTACACCTTC
14	TRBD1	TRBV23-1	.	TRBJ2-7	CASRPGQSSYEQYF	TGCGCCAGCAGACCGGGACAGTCCTCCTACGAGCAGTACTTC
15	.	TRBV28	.	TRBJ1-5	CASSFPQVPNQPQHF	TGTGCCAGCAGTTTTCCCCAGGTACCAAATCAGCCCCAGCATTTT
16	TRBD1	TRBV5-1	.	TRBJ1-2	CASSLGFGQGNYGYTF	TGCGCCAGCAGCTTGGGGTTCGGACAGGGGAACTATGGCTACACCTTC
15	.	TRBV11-3	.	TRBJ2-6	CASSFLVSGANVLTF	TGTGCCAGCAGCTTCCTTGTCTCTGGGGCCAACGTCCTGACTTTC
16	TRBD2	TRBV20-1	.	TRBJ2-1	CSASSLTSGSYNEQFF	TGCAGTGCTAGTTCCCTGACTAGCGGGTCCTACAATGAGCAGTTCTTC
14	TRBD1	TRBV19	.	TRBJ1-4	CASRTRGGGEKLFF	TGTGCCAGTAGGACAAGAGGGGGCGGAGAAAAACTGTTTTTT
11	.	TRBV20-1	.	TRBJ2-4	CSARDGNIQYF	TGCAGTGCTAGAGACGGGAACATTCAGTACTTC